The clone carrying this T cell receptor beta chain was observed many times. Its cognate antigen is unknown. The library was designed around alpha chains, so this beta chain is a stray read whose abundance carries little weight. This specimen comes from a study of spatial heterogeneity in lung cancer. The time point is: sample taken at primary tumor resection. On each TCR cDNA molecule, a unique molecular identifier was present. TCRdb recomputed calls from the 5' RACE reads with MiXCR, one row per CDR3 protein. Among 9,500 or so distinct CDR3 sequences listed, approximately 14% were seen once. Study-wide findings and caveats: One measure, the expanded intratumoral alpha and beta TCR count, tracked tumor mutation counts.

The V gene's germline CDR1 is SEHNR and CDR2 FQNEAQ (reference sequence). J was trimmed by 5 bases and V by 5 bases; bases with no gene match: 8. The CDR3 totals 15 residues. Sequenced material: lung tumor tissue, taken at surgery. This clonotype originated in a male donor with early-stage non-small cell lung cancer. The chain recombines TRBV7-9 with TRBJ2-7; 11 bases map to TRBD2. The CDR3, as DNA: TGTGCCAGCAGCGGGGGGACTAGCGGAGGGAACGAGCAGTACTTC. Protein: CASSGGTSGGNEQYF.